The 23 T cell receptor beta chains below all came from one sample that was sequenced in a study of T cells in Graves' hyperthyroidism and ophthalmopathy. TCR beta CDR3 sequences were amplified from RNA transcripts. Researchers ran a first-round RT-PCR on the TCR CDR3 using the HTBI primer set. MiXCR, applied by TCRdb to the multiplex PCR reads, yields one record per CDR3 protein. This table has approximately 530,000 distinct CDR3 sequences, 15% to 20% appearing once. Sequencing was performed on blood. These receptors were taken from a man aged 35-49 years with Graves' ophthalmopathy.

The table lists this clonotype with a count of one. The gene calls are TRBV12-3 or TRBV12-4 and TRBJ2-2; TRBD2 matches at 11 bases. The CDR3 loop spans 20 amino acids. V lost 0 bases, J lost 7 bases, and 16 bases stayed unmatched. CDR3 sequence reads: CASSLALPLAGGPGSGELFF. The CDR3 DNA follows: TGTGCCAGCAGTTTAGCCCTTCCATTAGCGGGGGGGCCCGGTAGCGGGGAGCTGTTTTTT.

CDR3: CASSYSLGSGSFYEQYF. The CDR3 nucleotides are TGTGCCAGCAGTTACTCCCTAGGTAGCGGGAGTTTCTACGAGCAGTACTTC. The chain carries TRBV6-2 or TRBV6-3 and TRBJ2-7, with TRBD2 identical over 9 bases. With V trimmed by 0 bases and J by 3 bases, 9 bases remained unmatched. CDR3 length: 17 amino acids. The germline V gene encodes CDR1 MNHEY and CDR2 SVGEGT.

CDR3 residues: CASSQIAGGGPGELFF. CDR3 nucleotide sequence: TGTGCCAGCAGCCAAATAGCGGGGGGCGGACCCGGGGAGCTGTTTTTT. The genes are TRBV3-1 and TRBJ2-2; 10 bases are shared with TRBD2. V trimming: 2 bases; J trimming: 6 bases; junction bases outside the gene matches: 6. CDR1 is LGHDT, CDR2 YNNKEL, per germline (reference sequence). The CDR3 is 16 amino acids.

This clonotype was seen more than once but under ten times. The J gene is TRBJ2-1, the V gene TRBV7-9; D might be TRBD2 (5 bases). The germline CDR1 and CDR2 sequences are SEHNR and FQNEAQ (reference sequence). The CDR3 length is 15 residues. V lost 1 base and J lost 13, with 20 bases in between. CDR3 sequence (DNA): TGTGCCAGCAGCTTAGAGAGTTTCGAGCGGACTCATCAGTTCTTC. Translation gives CASSLESFERTHQFF.

CDR3 nucleotides: TGTGCCAGCAGTACTATACAGGGCAATCAGCCCCAGCATTTT. Its protein product is CASSTIQGNQPQHF. V gene TRBV6-1 combines with J gene TRBJ1-5; possibly TRBD1 for D (5 bases). Germline values: CDR1 MNHNS, CDR2 SASEGT. The CDR3 sequence is 14 residues long. With 5 bases removed from V and 2 bases from J, the gap between germline ends came to 10 bases.

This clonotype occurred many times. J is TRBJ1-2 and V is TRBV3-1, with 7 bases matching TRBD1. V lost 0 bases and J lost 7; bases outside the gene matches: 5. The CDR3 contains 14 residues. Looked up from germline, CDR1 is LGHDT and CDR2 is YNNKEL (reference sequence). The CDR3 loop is CASSQDSRGLGYTF. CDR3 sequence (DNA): TGTGCCAGCAGCCAAGATTCAAGGGGGCTTGGCTACACCTTC.

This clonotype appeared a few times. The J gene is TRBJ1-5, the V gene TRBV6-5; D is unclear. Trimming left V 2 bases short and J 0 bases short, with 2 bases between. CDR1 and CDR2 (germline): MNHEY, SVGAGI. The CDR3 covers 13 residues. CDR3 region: CASSYTSNQPQHF. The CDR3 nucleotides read TGTGCCAGCAGTTACACTAGCAATCAGCCCCAGCATTTT.

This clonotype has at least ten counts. The CDR3 sequence: CASSYWGGEAEAFF. In DNA, the CDR3 is TGCGCCAGCAGCTATTGGGGGGGCGAGGCTGAAGCTTTCTTT. The J gene is TRBJ1-1, the V gene TRBV5-1; perhaps TRBD1 as D (6 bases). The CDR3 has 14 amino acids. V gave up 3 bases and J gave up 6 bases, with 15 bases separating them. The germline gives CDR1 SGHRS, CDR2 YFSETQ.

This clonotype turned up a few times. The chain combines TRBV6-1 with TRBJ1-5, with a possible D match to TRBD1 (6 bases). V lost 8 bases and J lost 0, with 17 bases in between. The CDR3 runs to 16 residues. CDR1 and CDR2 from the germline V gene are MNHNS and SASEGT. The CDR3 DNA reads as TGTGCCAGCTCACCCGGGGGGGGCTATAGCAATCAGCCCCAGCATTTT. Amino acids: CASSPGGGYSNQPQHF.

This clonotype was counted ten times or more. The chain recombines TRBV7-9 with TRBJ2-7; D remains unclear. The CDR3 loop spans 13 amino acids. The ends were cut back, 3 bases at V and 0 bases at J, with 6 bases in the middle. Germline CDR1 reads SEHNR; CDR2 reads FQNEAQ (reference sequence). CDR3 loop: CASSFENSYEQYF. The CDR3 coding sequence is TGTGCCAGCAGCTTCGAAAACTCCTACGAGCAGTACTTC.

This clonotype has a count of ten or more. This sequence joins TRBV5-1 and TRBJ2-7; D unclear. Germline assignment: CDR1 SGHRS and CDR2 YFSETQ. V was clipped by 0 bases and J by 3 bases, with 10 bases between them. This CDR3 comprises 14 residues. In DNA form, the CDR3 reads TGCGCCAGCAGCTTGGGTCTCACCGGCTACGAGCAGTACTTC. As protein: CASSLGLTGYEQYF.

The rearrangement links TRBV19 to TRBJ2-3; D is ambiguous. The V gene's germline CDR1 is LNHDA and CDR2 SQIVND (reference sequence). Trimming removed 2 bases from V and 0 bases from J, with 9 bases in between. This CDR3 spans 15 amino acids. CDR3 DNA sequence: TGTGCCAGTAGTATATCAGCGCTTAGCACAGATACGCAGTATTTT. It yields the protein CASSISALSTDTQYF.

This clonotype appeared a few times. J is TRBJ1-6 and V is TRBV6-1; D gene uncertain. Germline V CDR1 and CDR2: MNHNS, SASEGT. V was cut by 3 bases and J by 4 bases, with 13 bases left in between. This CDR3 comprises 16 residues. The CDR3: CASSDSREFYNSPLHF. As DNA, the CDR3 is TGTGCCAGCAGTGATTCGAGGGAATTTTATAATTCACCCCTCCACTTT.

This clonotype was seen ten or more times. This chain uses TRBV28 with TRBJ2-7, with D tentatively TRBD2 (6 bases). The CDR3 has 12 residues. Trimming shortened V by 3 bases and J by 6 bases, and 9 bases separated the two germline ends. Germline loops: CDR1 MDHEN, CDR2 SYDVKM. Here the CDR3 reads CASSLLGGEQYF. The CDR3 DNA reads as TGTGCCAGCAGTTTGTTGGGGGGCGAGCAGTACTTC.

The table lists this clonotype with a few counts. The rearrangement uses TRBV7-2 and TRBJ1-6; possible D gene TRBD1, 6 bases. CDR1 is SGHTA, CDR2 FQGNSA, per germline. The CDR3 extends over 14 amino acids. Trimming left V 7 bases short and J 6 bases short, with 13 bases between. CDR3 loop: CASNGQWGNSPLHF. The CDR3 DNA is TGTGCCAGCAACGGACAGTGGGGTAATTCACCCCTCCACTTT.

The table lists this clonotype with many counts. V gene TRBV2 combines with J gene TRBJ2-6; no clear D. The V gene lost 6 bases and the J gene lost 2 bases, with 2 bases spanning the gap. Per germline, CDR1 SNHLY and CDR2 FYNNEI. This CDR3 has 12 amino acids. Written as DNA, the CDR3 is TGTGCCAGCAGAACTGGGGCCAACGTCCTGACTTTC. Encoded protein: CASRTGANVLTF.

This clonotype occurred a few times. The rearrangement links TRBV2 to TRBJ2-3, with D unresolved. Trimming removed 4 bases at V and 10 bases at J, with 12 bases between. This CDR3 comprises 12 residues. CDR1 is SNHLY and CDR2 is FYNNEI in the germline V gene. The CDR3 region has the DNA TGTGCCAGCAGTGCGGGCACCCTGGCGCAGTATTTT. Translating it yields CASSAGTLAQYF.

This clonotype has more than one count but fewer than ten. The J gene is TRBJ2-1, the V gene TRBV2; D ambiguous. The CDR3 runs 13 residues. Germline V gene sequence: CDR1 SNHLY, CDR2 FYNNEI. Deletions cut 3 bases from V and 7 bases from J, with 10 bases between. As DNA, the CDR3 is TGTGCCAGCAGTGATGTGGGCCTGAATGAGCAGTTCTTC. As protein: CASSDVGLNEQFF.

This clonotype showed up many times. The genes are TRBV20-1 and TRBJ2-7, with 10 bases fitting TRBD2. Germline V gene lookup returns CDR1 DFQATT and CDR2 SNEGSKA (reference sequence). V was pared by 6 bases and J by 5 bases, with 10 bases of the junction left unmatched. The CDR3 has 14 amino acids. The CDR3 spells CSAVGAGGPHEQYF. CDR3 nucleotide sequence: TGCAGTGCCGTGGGAGCGGGAGGGCCCCACGAGCAGTACTTC.

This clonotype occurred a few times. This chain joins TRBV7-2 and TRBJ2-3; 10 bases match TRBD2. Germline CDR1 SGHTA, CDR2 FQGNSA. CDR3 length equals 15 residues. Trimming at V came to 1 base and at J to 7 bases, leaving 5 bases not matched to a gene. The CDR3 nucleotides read TGTGCCAGCAGCTTAGATGGGACTAGCGCAAATACGCAGTATTTT. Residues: CASSLDGTSANTQYF.

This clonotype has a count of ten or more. The CDR3 bases are TGTGCCAGTAGTATTGGGGTGAACACTGAAGCTTTCTTT. Translated, it gives CASSIGVNTEAFF. The chain links TRBV19 to TRBJ1-1; D remains ambiguous. The CDR3 sequence is 13 residues long. The germline V and J ends were trimmed by 3 bases and 0 bases, with 5 bases remaining between them. Germline loops: CDR1 LNHDA, CDR2 SQIVND (reference sequence).

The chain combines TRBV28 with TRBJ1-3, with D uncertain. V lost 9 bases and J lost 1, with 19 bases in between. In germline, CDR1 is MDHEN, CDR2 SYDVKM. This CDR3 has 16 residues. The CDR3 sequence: CASHSGGFPSGNTIYF. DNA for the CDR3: TGTGCCAGTCACTCCGGTGGTTTCCCTTCTGGAAACACCATATATTTT.

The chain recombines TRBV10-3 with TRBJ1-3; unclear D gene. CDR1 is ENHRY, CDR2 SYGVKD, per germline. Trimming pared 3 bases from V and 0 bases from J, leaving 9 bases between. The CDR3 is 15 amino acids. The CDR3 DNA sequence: TGTGCCATCAGTGATCGGGTAGGCTCTGGAAACACCATATATTTT. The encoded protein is CAISDRVGSGNTIYF.